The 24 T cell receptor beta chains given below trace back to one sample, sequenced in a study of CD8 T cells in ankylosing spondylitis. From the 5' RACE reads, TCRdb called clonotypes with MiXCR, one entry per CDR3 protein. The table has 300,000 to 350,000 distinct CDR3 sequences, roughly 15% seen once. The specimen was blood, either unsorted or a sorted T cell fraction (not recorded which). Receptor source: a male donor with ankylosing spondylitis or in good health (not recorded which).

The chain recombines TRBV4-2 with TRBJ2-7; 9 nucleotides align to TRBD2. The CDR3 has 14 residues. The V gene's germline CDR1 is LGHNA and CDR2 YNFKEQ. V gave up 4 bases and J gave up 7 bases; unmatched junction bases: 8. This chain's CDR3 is CASSLLSGSGEQYF. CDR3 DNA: TGTGCCAGCAGCCTACTTAGCGGGAGTGGGGAGCAGTACTTC.

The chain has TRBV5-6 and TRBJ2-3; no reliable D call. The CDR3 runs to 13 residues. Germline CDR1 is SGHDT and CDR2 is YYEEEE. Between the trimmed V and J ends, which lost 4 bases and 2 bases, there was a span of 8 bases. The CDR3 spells CASSPSSTDTQYF. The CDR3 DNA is TGTGCCAGCAGCCCCAGTTCCACAGATACGCAGTATTTT.

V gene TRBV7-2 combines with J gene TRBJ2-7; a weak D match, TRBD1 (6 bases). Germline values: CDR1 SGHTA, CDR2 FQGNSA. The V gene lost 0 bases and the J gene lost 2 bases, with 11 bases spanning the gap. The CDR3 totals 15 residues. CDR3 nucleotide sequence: TGTGCCAGCAGCTTAGCCCCCGGACAGACCTACGAGCAGTACTTC. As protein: CASSLAPGQTYEQYF.

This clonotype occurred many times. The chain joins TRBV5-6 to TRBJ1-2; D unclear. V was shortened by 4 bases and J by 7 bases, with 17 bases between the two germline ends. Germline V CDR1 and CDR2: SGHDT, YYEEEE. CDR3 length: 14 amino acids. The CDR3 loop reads CASSPGGIRSGYTF. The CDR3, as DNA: TGTGCCAGCAGCCCCGGCGGGATAAGAAGTGGCTACACCTTC.

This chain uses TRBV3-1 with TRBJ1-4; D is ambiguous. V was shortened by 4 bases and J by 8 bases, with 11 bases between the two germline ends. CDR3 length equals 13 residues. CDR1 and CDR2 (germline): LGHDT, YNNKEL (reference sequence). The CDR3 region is CASSRGGTEKLFF. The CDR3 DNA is TGTGCCAGCAGCCGGGGAGGAACCGAAAAACTGTTTTTT.

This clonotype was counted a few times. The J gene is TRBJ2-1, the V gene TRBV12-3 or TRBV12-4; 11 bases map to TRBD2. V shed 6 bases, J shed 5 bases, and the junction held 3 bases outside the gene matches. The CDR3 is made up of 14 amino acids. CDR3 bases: TGTGCCAGCAGGCAGACTAGCGGGAACAATGAGCAGTTCTTC. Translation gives CASRQTSGNNEQFF.

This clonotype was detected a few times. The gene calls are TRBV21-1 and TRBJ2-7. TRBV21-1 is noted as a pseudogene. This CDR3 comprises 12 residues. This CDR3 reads CASRSTPYEQYF. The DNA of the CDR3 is TGTGCCAGCAGAAGTACACCCTACGAGCAGTACTTC.

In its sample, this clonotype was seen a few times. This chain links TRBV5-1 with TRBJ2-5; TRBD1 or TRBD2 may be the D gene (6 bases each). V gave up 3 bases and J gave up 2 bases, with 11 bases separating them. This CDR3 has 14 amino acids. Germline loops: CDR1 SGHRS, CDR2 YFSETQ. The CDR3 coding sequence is TGCGCCAGCAGCTACCGGGGGCAACAAGAGACCCAGTACTTC. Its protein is CASSYRGQQETQYF.

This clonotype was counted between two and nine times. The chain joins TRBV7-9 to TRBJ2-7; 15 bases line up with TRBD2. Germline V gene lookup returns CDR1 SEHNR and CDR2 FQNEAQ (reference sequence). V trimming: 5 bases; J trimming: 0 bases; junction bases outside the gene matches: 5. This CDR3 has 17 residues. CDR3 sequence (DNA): TGTGCCAGCAGCCGAGGACTAGCGGGAGGGAGCTCCTACGAGCAGTACTTC. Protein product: CASSRGLAGGSSYEQYF.

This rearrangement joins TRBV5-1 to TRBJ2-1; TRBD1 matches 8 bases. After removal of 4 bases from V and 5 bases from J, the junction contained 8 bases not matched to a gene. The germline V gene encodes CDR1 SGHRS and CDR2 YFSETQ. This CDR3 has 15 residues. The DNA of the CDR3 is TGCGCCAGCAGCGGGGGACAGGAGATAAACAATGAGCAGTTCTTC. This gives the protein CASSGGQEINNEQFF.

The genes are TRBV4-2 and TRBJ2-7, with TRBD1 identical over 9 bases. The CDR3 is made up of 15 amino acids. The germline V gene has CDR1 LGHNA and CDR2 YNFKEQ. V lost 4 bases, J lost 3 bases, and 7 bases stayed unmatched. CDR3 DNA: TGTGCCAGCAGCCCCAGGGGACAGGGCGACTACGAGCAGTACTTC. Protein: CASSPRGQGDYEQYF.

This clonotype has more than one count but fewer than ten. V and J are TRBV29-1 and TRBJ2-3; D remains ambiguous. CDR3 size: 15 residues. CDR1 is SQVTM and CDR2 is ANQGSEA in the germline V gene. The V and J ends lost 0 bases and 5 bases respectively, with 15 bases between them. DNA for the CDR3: TGCAGCGTTGAAGATGGTAAAGGGAAAGGAGATACGCAGTATTTT. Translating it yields CSVEDGKGKGDTQYF.

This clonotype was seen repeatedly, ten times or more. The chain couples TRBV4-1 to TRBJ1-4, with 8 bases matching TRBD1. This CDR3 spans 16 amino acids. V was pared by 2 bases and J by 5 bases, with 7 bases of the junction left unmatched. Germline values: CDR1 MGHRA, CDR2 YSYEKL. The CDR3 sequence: CASSQLGTGLNEKLFF. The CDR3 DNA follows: TGCGCCAGCAGCCAATTAGGGACAGGTCTGAATGAAAAACTGTTTTTT.

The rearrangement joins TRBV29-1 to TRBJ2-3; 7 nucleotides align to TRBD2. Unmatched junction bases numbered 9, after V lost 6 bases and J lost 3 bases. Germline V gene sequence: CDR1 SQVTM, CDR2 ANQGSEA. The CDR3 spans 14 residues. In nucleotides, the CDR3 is TGCAGCGTGACTAGCACTAGCGATACAGATACGCAGTATTTT. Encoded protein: CSVTSTSDTDTQYF.

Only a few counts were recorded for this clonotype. The CDR3 spells CASSSQGWTEAFF. DNA of the CDR3: TGTGCCAGCAGTTCCCAGGGGTGGACTGAAGCTTTCTTT. V gene TRBV6-2 or TRBV6-3 combines with J gene TRBJ1-1; D is possibly TRBD1 (6 bases). The germline V gene encodes CDR1 MNHEY and CDR2 SVGEGT. V was cut by 4 bases and J by 5 bases, with 11 bases left in between. The CDR3 length is 13 residues.

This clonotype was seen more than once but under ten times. The CDR3 reads CSASSQGGRDEQYF. The DNA for the CDR3 is TGCAGTGCTAGTTCCCAGGGGGGGAGGGACGAGCAGTACTTC. J is TRBJ2-7 and V is TRBV20-1; D could derive from TRBD1 or TRBD2 (7 bases each). Germline V CDR1 and CDR2: DFQATT, SNEGSKA (reference sequence). Trimming took off 3 bases at V and 5 bases at J, with 17 bases between the two ends. This CDR3 contains 14 residues.

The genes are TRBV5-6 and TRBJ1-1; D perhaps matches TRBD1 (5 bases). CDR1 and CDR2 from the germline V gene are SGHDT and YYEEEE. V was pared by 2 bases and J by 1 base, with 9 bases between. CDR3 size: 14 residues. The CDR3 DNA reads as TGTGCCAGCAGCTTCATCGACAGGAACACTGAAGCTTTCTTT. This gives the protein CASSFIDRNTEAFF.

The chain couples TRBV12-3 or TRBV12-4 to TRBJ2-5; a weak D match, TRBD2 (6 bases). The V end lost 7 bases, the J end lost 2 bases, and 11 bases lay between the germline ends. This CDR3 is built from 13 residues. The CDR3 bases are TGTGCCAGCACCCCGGGACTGCAAGAGACCCAGTACTTC. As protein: CASTPGLQETQYF.

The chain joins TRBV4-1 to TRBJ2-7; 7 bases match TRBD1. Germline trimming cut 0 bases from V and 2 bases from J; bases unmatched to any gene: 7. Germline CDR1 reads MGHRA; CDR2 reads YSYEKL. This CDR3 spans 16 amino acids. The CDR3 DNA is TGCGCCAGCAGCCAAGAAGCGACAGGGCGAGCCTACGAGCAGTACTTC. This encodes CASSQEATGRAYEQYF.

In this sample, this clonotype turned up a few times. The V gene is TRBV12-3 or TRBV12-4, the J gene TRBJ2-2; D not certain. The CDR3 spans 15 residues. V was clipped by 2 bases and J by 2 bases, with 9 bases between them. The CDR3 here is CASSLRPSNTGELFF. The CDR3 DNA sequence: TGTGCCAGCAGTTTAAGGCCGAGCAACACCGGGGAGCTGTTTTTT.

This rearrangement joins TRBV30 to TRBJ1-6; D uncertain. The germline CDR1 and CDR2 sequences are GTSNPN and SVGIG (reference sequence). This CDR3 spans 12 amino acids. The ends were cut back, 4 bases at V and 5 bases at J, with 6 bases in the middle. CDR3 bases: TGTGCCTGGATAGAAAATAATTCACCCCTCCACTTT. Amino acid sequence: CAWIENNSPLHF.

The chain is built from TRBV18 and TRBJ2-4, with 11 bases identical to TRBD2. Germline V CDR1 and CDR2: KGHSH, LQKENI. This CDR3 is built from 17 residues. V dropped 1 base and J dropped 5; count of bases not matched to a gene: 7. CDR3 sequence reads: CASSPLGASGRQNIQYF. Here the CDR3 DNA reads TGTGCCAGCTCACCACTTGGCGCTAGCGGGAGGCAAAACATTCAGTACTTC.

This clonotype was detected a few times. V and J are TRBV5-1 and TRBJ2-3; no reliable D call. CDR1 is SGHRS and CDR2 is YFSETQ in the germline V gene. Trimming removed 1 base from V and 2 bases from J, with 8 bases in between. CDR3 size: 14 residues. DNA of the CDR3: TGCGCCAGCAGCTTGTCCATAACCACAGATACGCAGTATTTT. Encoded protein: CASSLSITTDTQYF.

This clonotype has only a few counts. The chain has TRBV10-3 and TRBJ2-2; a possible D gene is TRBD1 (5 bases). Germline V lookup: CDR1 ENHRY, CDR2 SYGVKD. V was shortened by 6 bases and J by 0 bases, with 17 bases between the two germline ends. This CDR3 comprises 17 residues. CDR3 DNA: TGTGCCATCAGCCCATACTTTGACAGCGCGAACACCGGGGAGCTGTTTTTT. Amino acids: CAISPYFDSANTGELFF.